These 17 T cell receptor beta chains were sequenced from one sample in a study of technical replicates of blood from several donors. Profiling relied on immunoSEQ multiplex PCR, and the TCRdb table lists in-frame clones only, not all of them. The table shows about 73,000 clones, with around nine tenths occurring only once. The sample consisted of PBMCs. The origin of the receptors is a human donor in good health. Some clones in this sample may be carry-over from other donors' samples.

The CDR3, as DNA: TGTGCCAGCAGCGTAGGAGGGTCCTACGAGCAGTACTTC. This translates into CASSVGGSYEQYF. The chain carries TRBV9 and TRBJ2-7; D might be TRBD2 (5 bases). The CDR3 contains 13 residues. CDR1 and CDR2 (germline): SGDLS, YYNGEE. Deletions cut 0 bases from V and 1 base from J, with 5 bases between.

The rearrangement uses TRBV5-5 and TRBJ1-1, with 8 bases identical to TRBD1. Trimming removed 5 bases from V and 1 base from J; junction bases left unmatched: 4. Germline values: CDR1 SGHKS, CDR2 YYEKEE (reference sequence). The CDR3 covers 14 residues. CDR3 sequence (DNA): TGTGCCAGCAGATTAGGACAGGGGAACACTGAAGCTTTCTTT. As protein: CASRLGQGNTEAFF.

The J gene is TRBJ1-1, the V gene TRBV29-1; TRBD1 matches at 7 bases. The V and J ends lost 5 bases and 4 bases, in that order; junction bases with no gene match: 4. CDR3 length: 12 amino acids. Germline values: CDR1 SQVTM, CDR2 ANQGSEA. Here the CDR3 DNA reads TGCAGCGTTTCGACAGGGTTCACTGAAGCTTTCTTT. The encoded protein is CSVSTGFTEAFF.

The rearrangement uses TRBV30 and TRBJ1-5; no firm D call. The germline V gene has CDR1 GTSNPN and CDR2 SVGIG (reference sequence). V was cut by 1 base and J by 5 bases, with 6 bases left in between. This CDR3 has 12 amino acids. CDR3 in amino acids: CAWSANHQPQHF. Here the CDR3 DNA reads TGTGCCTGGAGTGCTAACCATCAGCCCCAGCATTTT.

The J gene is TRBJ2-3, the V gene TRBV5-1; 7 nucleotides agree with TRBD2. Germline values: CDR1 SGHRS, CDR2 YFSETQ. J lost 1 base, V lost 4 bases, and 0 bases had no gene match. CDR3 size: 13 residues. CDR3 loop: CASSGGGTDTQYF. The CDR3 DNA reads as TGCGCCAGCAGCGGGGGGGGCACAGATACGCAGTATTTT.

This clone is a singleton in its sample. This chain uses TRBV5-5 with TRBJ1-2; D uncertain. The V end was cut by 4 bases, the J end by 0 bases, with 13 bases between. CDR1 and CDR2 from the germline V gene are SGHKS and YYEKEE (reference sequence). The CDR3 loop spans 15 amino acids. CDR3 coding DNA: TGTGCCAGCAGCCCCAATCTGGGCGCTAACTATGGCTACACCTTC. It codes for CASSPNLGANYGYTF.

As DNA, the CDR3 is TGTGCCAGCAGCGCCGGAGCGGGAACGTACAATGAGCAGTTCTTC. Amino acids: CASSAGAGTYNEQFF. V and J are TRBV9 and TRBJ2-1, with 7 bases fitting TRBD2. This CDR3 spans 15 amino acids. In germline, CDR1 is SGDLS, CDR2 YYNGEE. With 3 bases clipped from V and 4 bases from J, the junction kept 7 bases outside the gene matches.

J is TRBJ1-4 and V is TRBV19, with D unclear. With 7 bases removed from V and 0 bases from J, the gap between germline ends came to 15 bases. Germline V CDR1 and CDR2: LNHDA, SQIVND (reference sequence). CDR3 length equals 16 residues. The CDR3 here is CASNPGVGSTNEKLFF. The CDR3 DNA reads TGTGCCAGTAATCCGGGTGTGGGTTCAACTAATGAAAAACTGTTTTTT.

The CDR3 DNA is TGTGCCAGCAGTTACGTGGACAGGGGGTTTGACAATGAGCAGTTCTTC. Translation: CASSYVDRGFDNEQFF. This sequence joins TRBV27 and TRBJ2-1; 10 bases match TRBD1. The V segment lost 4 bases and the J segment 5 bases; nucleotides outside the gene matches: 8. Germline V gene sequence: CDR1 MNHEY, CDR2 SMNVEV (reference sequence). This CDR3 spans 16 amino acids.

This sequence joins TRBV11-3 and TRBJ2-7; D is possibly TRBD1 (6 bases). The CDR3 has 13 amino acids. Per the germline V gene, CDR1 is SGHNT and CDR2 is YENEEA. V shed 0 bases and J shed 6 bases, with 9 bases lying between them. The CDR3, as DNA: TGTGCCAGCAGCTTAGATCCAGGGGCCGAGCAGTACTTC. This gives the protein CASSLDPGAEQYF. Full variable domain (rest looked up from reference TRBV11-3 and TRBJ2-7): EAGVVQSPRYKIIEKKQPVAFWCNPISGHNTLYWYLQNLGQGPELLIRYENEEAVDDSQLPKDRFSAERLKGVDSTLKIQPAELGDSAVYLCASSLDPGAEQYFGPGTRLTVT.

The genes are TRBV7-9 and TRBJ2-7, with 7 bases matching TRBD2. The V gene's germline CDR1 is SEHNR and CDR2 FQNEAQ (reference sequence). The CDR3 covers 16 residues. The V gene end was trimmed by 2 bases and the J gene end by 6 bases; junction bases not matched to a gene: 13. The CDR3 nucleotides are TGTGCCAGCAGCTTACTTTCGCTCGCGGGAGCAGGCGAGCAGTACTTC. This sequence encodes CASSLLSLAGAGEQYF.

This clone was observed a few times. The chain uses TRBV5-1 and TRBJ1-4; D remains ambiguous. Germline values: CDR1 SGHRS, CDR2 YFSETQ. V was shortened by 3 bases and J by 0 bases, with 6 bases between the two germline ends. This CDR3 is 14 amino acids long. CDR3 nucleotides: TGCGCCAGCAGCTCCACAACAACTAATGAAAAACTGTTTTTT. Amino acids: CASSSTTTNEKLFF. The full variable domain, in which reference TRBV5-1 and TRBJ1-4 provide the parts outside the CDR3, is KAGVTQTPRYLIKTRGQQVTLSCSPISGHRSVSWYQQTPGQGLQFLFEYFSETQRNKGNFPGRFSGRQFSNSRSEMNVSTLELGDSALYLCASSSTTTNEKLFFGSGTQLSVL.

This chain joins TRBV4-3 and TRBJ1-4; D not resolved. Per germline, CDR1 LGHNA and CDR2 YSLEER. The CDR3 extends over 16 amino acids. Deletions cut 4 bases from V and 7 bases from J, with 19 bases between. The CDR3 DNA is TGCGCCAGCAGCCCGCGTGTGTGGGAGTTCGGTGAAAAACTGTTTTTT. Its translation: CASSPRVWEFGEKLFF.

The genes are TRBV14 and TRBJ1-6, with a tentative D call TRBD1 (5 bases). CDR1 and CDR2 from the germline V gene are SGHDN and FVKESK. The CDR3 runs to 16 residues. Trimming left V 0 bases short and J 4 bases short, with 10 bases between. CDR3 residues: CASSQDPPGYNSPLHF. The CDR3 bases are TGTGCCAGCAGCCAAGATCCGCCAGGGTATAATTCACCCCTCCACTTT.

V is TRBV6-1 and J is TRBJ1-5, with D hard to call. Deletions cut 8 bases from V and 1 base from J, with 15 bases between. The germline V gene encodes CDR1 MNHNS and CDR2 SASEGT. The CDR3 runs 15 residues. The CDR3 DNA reads as TGTGCCAGCGAAATATTCACAGAGAGCAATCAGCCCCAGCATTTT. It yields the protein CASEIFTESNQPQHF.

This clone has only one observation. The V call is TRBV18, the J call TRBJ2-7, with D possibly being TRBD1 (6 bases). CDR3 size: 14 residues. Per the germline V gene, CDR1 is KGHSH and CDR2 is LQKENI. V lost 4 bases and J 0 bases, leaving 10 bases between the germline ends. The CDR3 DNA reads TGTGCCAGCTCACGATTGGACAGCTCCTACGAGCAGTACTTC. It encodes CASSRLDSSYEQYF.

The chain carries TRBV30 and TRBJ1-5; TRBD1 aligns across 7 bases. With 1 base clipped from V and 5 bases from J, the junction kept 2 bases outside the gene matches. The CDR3 is 13 residues long. CDR1 is GTSNPN, CDR2 SVGIG, per germline (reference sequence). The CDR3 loop reads CAWSGDSDQPQHF. As DNA, the CDR3 is TGTGCCTGGAGTGGGGACAGCGATCAGCCCCAGCATTTT.